What follows describes a single TCR beta chain. Assay: immunoSEQ multiplex PCR; the TCRdb copy retains only in-frame clones and omits some. The data show approximately 140,000 clones, about four fifths seen once. Germline CDR1 SGHRS, CDR2 YFSETQ. The CDR3 is 14 residues long. V lost 4 bases, J lost 8 bases, and 11 bases stayed unmatched. This record belongs to a study of cytomegalovirus exposure and HLA in healthy donors. The source of this sequence is a woman in her thirties in good health and CMV-seronegative. The V call is TRBV5-1, the J call TRBJ1-2, with TRBD1 identical over 7 bases. Sequences were obtained from PBMCs. CDR3 amino acids: CASSGETGMEGYTF. For the CDR3, the DNA is TGCGCCAGCAGCGGGGAGACAGGGATGGAAGGCTACACCTTC.